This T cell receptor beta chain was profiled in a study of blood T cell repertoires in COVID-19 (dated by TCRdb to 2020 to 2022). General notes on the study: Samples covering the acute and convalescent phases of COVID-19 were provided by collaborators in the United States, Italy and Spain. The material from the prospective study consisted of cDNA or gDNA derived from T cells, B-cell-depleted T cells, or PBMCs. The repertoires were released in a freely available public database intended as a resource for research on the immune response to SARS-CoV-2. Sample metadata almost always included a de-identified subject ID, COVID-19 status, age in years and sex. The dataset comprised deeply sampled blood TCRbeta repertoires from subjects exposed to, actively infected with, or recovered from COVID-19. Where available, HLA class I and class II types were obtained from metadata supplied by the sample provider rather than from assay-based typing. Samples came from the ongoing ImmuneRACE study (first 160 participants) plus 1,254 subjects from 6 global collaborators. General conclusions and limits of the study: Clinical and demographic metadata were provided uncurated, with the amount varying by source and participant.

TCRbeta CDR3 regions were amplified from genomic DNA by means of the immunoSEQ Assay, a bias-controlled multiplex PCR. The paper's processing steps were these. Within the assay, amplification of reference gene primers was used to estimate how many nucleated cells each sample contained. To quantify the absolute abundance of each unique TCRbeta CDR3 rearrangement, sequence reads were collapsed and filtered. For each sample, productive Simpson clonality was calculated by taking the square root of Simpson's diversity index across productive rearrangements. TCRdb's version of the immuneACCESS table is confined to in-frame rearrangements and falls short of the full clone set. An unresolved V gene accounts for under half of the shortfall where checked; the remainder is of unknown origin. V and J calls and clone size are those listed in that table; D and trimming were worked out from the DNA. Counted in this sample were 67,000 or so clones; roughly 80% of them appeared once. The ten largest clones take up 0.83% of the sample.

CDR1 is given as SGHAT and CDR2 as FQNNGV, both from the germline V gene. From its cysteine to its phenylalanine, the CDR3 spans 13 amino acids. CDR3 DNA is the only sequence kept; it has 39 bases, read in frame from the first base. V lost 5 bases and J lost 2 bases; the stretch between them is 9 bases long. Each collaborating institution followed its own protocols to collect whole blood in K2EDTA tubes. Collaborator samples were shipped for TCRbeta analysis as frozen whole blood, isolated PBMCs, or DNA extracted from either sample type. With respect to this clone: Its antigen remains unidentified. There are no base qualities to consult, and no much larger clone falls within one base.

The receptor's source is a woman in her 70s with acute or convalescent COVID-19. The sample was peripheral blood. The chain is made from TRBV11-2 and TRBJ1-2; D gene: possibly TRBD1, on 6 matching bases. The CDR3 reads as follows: CASSPGQNYGYTF. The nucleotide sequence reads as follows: TGTGCCAGCAGCCCCGGACAGAACTATGGCTACACCTTC.